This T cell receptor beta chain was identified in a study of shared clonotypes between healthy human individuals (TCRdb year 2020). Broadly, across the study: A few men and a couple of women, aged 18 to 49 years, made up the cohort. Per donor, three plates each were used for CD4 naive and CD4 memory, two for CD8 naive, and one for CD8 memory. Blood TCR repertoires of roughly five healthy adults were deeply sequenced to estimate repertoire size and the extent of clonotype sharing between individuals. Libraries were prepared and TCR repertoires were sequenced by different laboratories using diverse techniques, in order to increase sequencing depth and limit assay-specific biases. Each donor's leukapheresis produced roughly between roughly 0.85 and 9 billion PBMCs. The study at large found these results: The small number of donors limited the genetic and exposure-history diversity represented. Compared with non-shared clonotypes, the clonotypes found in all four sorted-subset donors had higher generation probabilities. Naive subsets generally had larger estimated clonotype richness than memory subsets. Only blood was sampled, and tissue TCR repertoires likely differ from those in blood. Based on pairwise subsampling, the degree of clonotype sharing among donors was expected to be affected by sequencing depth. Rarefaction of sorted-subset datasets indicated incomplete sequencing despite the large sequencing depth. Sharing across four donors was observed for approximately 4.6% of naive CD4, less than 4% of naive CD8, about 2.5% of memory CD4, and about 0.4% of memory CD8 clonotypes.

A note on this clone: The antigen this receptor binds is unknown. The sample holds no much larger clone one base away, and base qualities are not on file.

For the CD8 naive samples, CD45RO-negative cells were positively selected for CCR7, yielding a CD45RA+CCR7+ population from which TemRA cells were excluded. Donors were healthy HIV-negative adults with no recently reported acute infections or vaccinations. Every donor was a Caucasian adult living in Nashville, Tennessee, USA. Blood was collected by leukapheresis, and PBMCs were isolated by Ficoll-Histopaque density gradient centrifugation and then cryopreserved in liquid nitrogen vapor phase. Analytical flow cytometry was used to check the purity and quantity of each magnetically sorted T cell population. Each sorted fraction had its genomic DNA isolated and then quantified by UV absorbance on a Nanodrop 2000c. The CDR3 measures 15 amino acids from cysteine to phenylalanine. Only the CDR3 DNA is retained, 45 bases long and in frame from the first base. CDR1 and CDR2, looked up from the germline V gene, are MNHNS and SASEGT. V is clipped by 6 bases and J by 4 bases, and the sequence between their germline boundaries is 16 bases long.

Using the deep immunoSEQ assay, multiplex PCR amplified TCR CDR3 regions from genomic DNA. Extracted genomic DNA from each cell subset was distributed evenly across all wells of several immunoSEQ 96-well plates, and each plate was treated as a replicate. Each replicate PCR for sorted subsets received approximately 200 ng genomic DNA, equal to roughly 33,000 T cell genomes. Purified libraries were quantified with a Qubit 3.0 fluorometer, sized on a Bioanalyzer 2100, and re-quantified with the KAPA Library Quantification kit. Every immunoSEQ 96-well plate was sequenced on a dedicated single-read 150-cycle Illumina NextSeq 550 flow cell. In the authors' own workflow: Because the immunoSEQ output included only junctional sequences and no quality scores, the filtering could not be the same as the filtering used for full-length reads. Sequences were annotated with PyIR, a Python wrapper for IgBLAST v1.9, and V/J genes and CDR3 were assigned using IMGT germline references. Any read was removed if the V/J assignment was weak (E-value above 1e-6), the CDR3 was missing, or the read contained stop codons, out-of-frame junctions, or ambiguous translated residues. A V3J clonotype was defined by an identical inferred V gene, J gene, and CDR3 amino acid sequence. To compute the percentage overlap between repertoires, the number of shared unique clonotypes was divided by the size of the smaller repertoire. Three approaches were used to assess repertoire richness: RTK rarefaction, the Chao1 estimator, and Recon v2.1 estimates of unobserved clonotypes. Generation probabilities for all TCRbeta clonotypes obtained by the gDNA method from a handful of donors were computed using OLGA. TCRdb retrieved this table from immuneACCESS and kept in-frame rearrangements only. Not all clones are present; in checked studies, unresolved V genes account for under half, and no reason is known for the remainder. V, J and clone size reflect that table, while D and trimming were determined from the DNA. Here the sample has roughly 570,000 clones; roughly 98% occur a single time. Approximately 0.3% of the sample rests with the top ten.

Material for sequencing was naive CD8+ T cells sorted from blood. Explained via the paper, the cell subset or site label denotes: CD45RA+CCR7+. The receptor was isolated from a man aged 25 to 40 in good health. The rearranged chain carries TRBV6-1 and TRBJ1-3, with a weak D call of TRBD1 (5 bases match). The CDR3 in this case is CASRRPRDPGNTIYF. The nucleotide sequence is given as TGTGCCAGCAGACGACCCAGGGATCCAGGAAACACCATATATTTT.